Listed here are 20 T cell receptor beta chains from one sample, sequenced in a study of shared clonotypes between healthy human individuals. Naivety among CD8 cells was defined by CD45RO negativity and positive CCR7 selection, thereby excluding terminally differentiated effector memory CD45RA+ cells. This table comes from immunoSEQ multiplex PCR, and its TCRdb copy is limited to in-frame clones, with some not included. The sample contains nearly 2 million clones, less than 95% of which appear only once. Sequenced: naive CD8+ T cells sorted from blood. These receptors all come from a man in his late teens or twenties in good health.

In this sample, this clone turned up a few times. The J gene is TRBJ1-2, the V gene TRBV6-5, with D possibly matching TRBD1 (5 bases). The CDR3 sequence is 16 residues long. Germline assignment: CDR1 MNHEY and CDR2 SVGAGI. Deletions cut 1 base from V and 6 bases from J, with 18 bases between. Written as DNA, the CDR3 is TGTGCCAGCAGTTACTTCCGTTCATTGGACACAAATGGCTACACCTTC. Translation gives CASSYFRSLDTNGYTF.

This clone showed up just a few times. Other nucleotide sequences from this sample produce the same CDR3. This rearrangement joins TRBV7-6 to TRBJ1-1, with a possible D match to TRBD1 (5 bases). The V end was cut by 6 bases, the J end by 0 bases, with 8 bases between. CDR1 and CDR2 from the germline V gene are SGHVS and FNYEAQ. CDR3 length: 13 residues. DNA of the CDR3: TGTGCCAGCAGTCCGGGGCTGAACACTGAAGCTTTCTTT. Translation gives CASSPGLNTEAFF. The full variable domain, its missing parts supplied by reference TRBV7-6 and TRBJ1-1, is GAGVSQSPRYKVTKRGQDVALRCDPISGHVSLYWYRQALGQGPEFLTYFNYEAQQDKSGLPNDRFSAERPEGSISTLTIQRTEQRDSAMYRCASSPGLNTEAFFGQGTRLTVV.

V is TRBV27 and J is TRBJ2-1, with D perhaps matching TRBD2 (5 bases). Trimming took 9 bases from V and 1 from J, leaving 7 bases between them. The CDR3 is 12 amino acids. Per the germline V gene, CDR1 is MNHEY and CDR2 is SMNVEV (reference sequence). The CDR3, as DNA: TGTGCCAGGTCGGGATCCTACAATGAGCAGTTCTTC. It is translated as CARSGSYNEQFF.

The chain links TRBV19 to TRBJ1-4; D might be TRBD1 (5 bases). The CDR3 is 13 amino acids. V was trimmed by 3 bases and J by 7 bases, leaving 9 bases between them. Germline V gene sequence: CDR1 LNHDA, CDR2 SQIVND (reference sequence). The CDR3 DNA follows: TGTGCCAGTAGTATGGGGGGGAGTGAAAAACTGTTTTTT. This encodes CASSMGGSEKLFF.

The chain recombines TRBV4-1 with TRBJ2-1, with 7 positions matching TRBD1. This CDR3 region has 13 residues. The V gene's germline CDR1 is MGHRA and CDR2 YSYEKL. Losses at the gene ends were 5 bases for V and 10 bases for J; bases not matched to a gene: 8. The CDR3 here is CASSVRTGGEQFF. In DNA form, the CDR3 reads TGCGCCAGCAGCGTACGGACAGGTGGCGAGCAGTTCTTC.

The J gene is TRBJ1-5, the V gene TRBV6-1, with D perhaps matching TRBD1 (5 bases). Trimming shortened V by 5 bases and J by 1 base, and 12 bases separated the two germline ends. Germline lookup yields CDR1 MNHNS and CDR2 SASEGT. The CDR3 has 15 residues. The CDR3 reads CASSLGGGSNQPQHF. CDR3 bases: TGTGCCAGCAGTCTCGGGGGGGGGAGCAATCAGCCCCAGCATTTT.

V and J are TRBV29-1 and TRBJ1-2, with D perhaps TRBD1 (5 bases). The CDR3 loop spans 16 amino acids. CDR1 is SQVTM and CDR2 is ANQGSEA in the germline V gene. V was pared by 4 bases and J by 4 bases, with 22 bases between. The CDR3 loop reads CSVAERPDTSIYGYTF. For the CDR3, the DNA is TGCAGCGTTGCTGAACGCCCGGACACCTCGATCTATGGCTACACCTTC.

The J gene is TRBJ1-5, the V gene TRBV28, with D maybe TRBD1 (5 bases). This CDR3 spans 15 amino acids. V was cut by 3 bases and J by 6 bases, with 15 bases left in between. Germline loops: CDR1 MDHEN, CDR2 SYDVKM. CDR3 nucleotides: TGTGCCAGCAGTTTCGGGGTTGTGGGGGGTCAGCCCCAGCATTTT. Encoded protein: CASSFGVVGGQPQHF.

The chain employs TRBV19 and TRBJ2-1; D perhaps matches TRBD1 (5 bases). The CDR3 spans 13 residues. The V gene's germline CDR1 is LNHDA and CDR2 SQIVND (reference sequence). Trimming shortened V by 1 base and J by 10 bases, and 11 bases separated the two germline ends. CDR3 in amino acids: CASSIAHQGEQFF. The CDR3 nucleotides read TGTGCCAGTAGTATAGCCCATCAGGGAGAGCAGTTCTTC.

The chain is built from TRBV9 and TRBJ2-5; D possibly corresponds to TRBD1 (5 bases). Germline values: CDR1 SGDLS, CDR2 YYNGEE. CDR3 length equals 12 residues. Trimming removed 3 bases from V and 7 bases from J, with 10 bases in between. The CDR3 here is CASSEAQGTQYF. In DNA, the CDR3 is TGTGCCAGCAGCGAGGCCCAGGGGACCCAGTACTTC.

V is TRBV27 and J is TRBJ2-3; possibly TRBD2 for D (5 bases). V was cut by 7 bases and J by 3 bases, with 11 bases left in between. The CDR3 covers 13 residues. Germline V gene sequence: CDR1 MNHEY, CDR2 SMNVEV (reference sequence). The DNA of the CDR3 is TGTGCCAGCACCTCGGACTCGACAGATACGCAGTATTTT. Protein product: CASTSDSTDTQYF.

A word on this clone: Other DNA sequences in the sample encode the same CDR3. The chain links TRBV30 to TRBJ1-2; TRBD1 might be the D (5 bases). Trimming cost V 3 bases and J 4 bases, with 15 bases left between them. Germline CDR1 reads GTSNPN; CDR2 reads SVGIG (reference sequence). This CDR3 region has 14 residues. This CDR3 reads CAWRGGPTVYGYTF. CDR3 DNA sequence: TGTGCCTGGAGGGGGGGACCGACAGTCTATGGCTACACCTTC.

V usage is TRBV27 and J usage is TRBJ1-5, with 7 bases matching TRBD1. The J segment lost 4 bases and the V segment lost 5 bases, leaving 2 bases of the junction unmatched. The germline V gene has CDR1 MNHEY and CDR2 SMNVEV (reference sequence). The CDR3 contains 13 residues. CDR3 sequence reads: CASSDRENQPQHF. CDR3 bases: TGTGCCAGCAGTGACAGGGAAAATCAGCCCCAGCATTTT.

The genes are TRBV7-9 and TRBJ2-7; tentatively, D is TRBD1 or TRBD2 (5 bases each). V dropped 5 bases and J dropped 4 bases, with 18 bases sitting between them. CDR1 and CDR2 from the germline V gene are SEHNR and FQNEAQ (reference sequence). The CDR3 length is 15 residues. This CDR3 is CASSHPGPERYEQYF. CDR3 DNA sequence: TGTGCCAGCAGCCATCCGGGACCCGAACGATACGAGCAGTACTTC. Full variable domain (rest looked up from reference TRBV7-9 and TRBJ2-7): DTGVSQNPRHKITKRGQNVTFRCDPISEHNRLYWYRQTLGQGPEFLTYFQNEAQLEKSRLLSDRFSAERPKGSFSTLEIQRTEQGDSAMYLCASSHPGPERYEQYFGPGTRLTVT.

The V gene is TRBV28, the J gene TRBJ2-7; 7 nucleotides match TRBD2. In germline, CDR1 is MDHEN, CDR2 SYDVKM. The V gene end was trimmed by 6 bases and the J gene end by 0 bases; junction bases not matched to a gene: 8. The CDR3 sequence is 15 residues long. CDR3: CASSLGGISSYEQYF. DNA of the CDR3: TGTGCCAGCAGCCTCGGGGGGATTAGCTCCTACGAGCAGTACTTC.

The chain links TRBV6-5 to TRBJ1-5, with 8 positions matching TRBD1. Germline V gene data show CDR1 as MNHEY and CDR2 as SVGAGI. The trim removed 4 bases at V and 7 bases at J, leaving 9 bases unmatched. The CDR3 extends over 15 amino acids. The CDR3, as DNA: TGTGCCAGCAGTTTCTGGGCCAGACAGGGGCAGCCCCAGCATTTT. Translated: CASSFWARQGQPQHF.

The chain employs TRBV7-9 and TRBJ1-1; TRBD1 might be the D (5 bases). The V end lost 5 bases, the J end lost 6 bases, and 22 bases lay between the germline ends. The CDR3 covers 16 residues. CDR1 and CDR2 (germline): SEHNR, FQNEAQ (reference sequence). Here the CDR3 reads CASSNLQGGSRPEAFF. The CDR3 coding sequence is TGTGCCAGCAGCAACCTTCAGGGTGGCTCCCGGCCTGAAGCTTTCTTT.

With regard to this clone: The identical CDR3 is also encoded by other nucleotide sequences in the sample. This sequence joins TRBV15 and TRBJ2-6; 7 bases are shared with TRBD1. The CDR3 is 15 amino acids. Germline V gene sequence: CDR1 LNHNV, CDR2 YYDKDF (reference sequence). The V gene end was trimmed by 2 bases and the J gene end by 2 bases; junction bases not matched to a gene: 0. CDR3 coding DNA: TGTGCCACCAGCAGAACAGGGGCTGGGGCCAACGTCCTGACTTTC. This gives the protein CATSRTGAGANVLTF.

The rearrangement uses TRBV27 and TRBJ1-6; unclear D gene. Germline assignment: CDR1 MNHEY and CDR2 SMNVEV (reference sequence). The germline V and J ends were trimmed by 2 bases and 7 bases, with 12 bases remaining between them. The CDR3 consists of 15 residues. The CDR3 coding sequence is TGTGCCAGCAGTTTAAACCGGGGTATGAATTCACCCCTCCACTTT. Translation: CASSLNRGMNSPLHF.

J is TRBJ1-4 and V is TRBV6-1; TRBD1 is a possible D gene (5 bases). V was shortened by 0 bases and J by 0 bases, with 14 bases between the two germline ends. Germline-derived CDR1 and CDR2 are MNHNS and SASEGT. There are 18 residues in the CDR3. The CDR3 loop reads CASSEAFWDAATNEKLFF. DNA of the CDR3: TGTGCCAGCAGTGAAGCTTTCTGGGACGCTGCAACTAATGAAAAACTGTTTTTT.